These T cell receptor beta chains were read from a single sample in a study of T-cell memory formation after mild COVID-19. TCRdb re-derived calls from the 5' RACE reads in MiXCR, one entry per CDR3 protein. Altogether 100,000 to 150,000 distinct CDR3 sequences are present, about a sixth being singletons, with the ten largest covering around 4.8%. The specimen sequenced was PBMCs or a T cell subset sorted from them (not recorded which). Every receptor here comes from a man between 18 and 35 years old who had mild COVID-19 (a few samples of this study predate the infection). Cell type and time point are not known. Each CDR3 is given with its conserved first and last residue. D genes are given only for firm matches. Clone size appears in some rows only: once, few, many, or a class for an expanded clone.

D	size	J	V	CDR3	DNA
NA	many	TRBJ2-1	TRBV7-6	CASGPSWKNEQFF	TGTGCCAGCGGACCTTCTTGGAAGAATGAGCAGTTCTTC
NA	NA	TRBJ2-5	TRBV4-2	CASSQDRTGTQYF	TGTGCCAGCAGCCAAGATCGGACGGGGACCCAGTACTTC
NA	many	TRBJ2-5	TRBV5-1	CASSSTGSETQYF	TGCGCCAGCAGCTCTACAGGGTCGGAGACCCAGTACTTC
NA	few	TRBJ2-1	TRBV4-2	CASSPLGLASSYNEQFF	TGTGCCAGCAGCCCCCTAGGACTCGCAAGCTCCTACAATGAGCAGTTCTTC
TRBD2	few	TRBJ2-1	TRBV10-3	CAITNPSGGYNEQFF	TGTGCCATCACCAACCCTAGCGGGGGGTACAATGAGCAGTTCTTC
TRBD1	NA	TRBJ2-5	TRBV2	CANYTPGTGVETQYF	TGTGCCAACTACACACCCGGGACAGGGGTGGAGACCCAGTACTTC
NA	many	TRBJ1-1	TRBV7-9	CASSSEQGNTEAFF	TGTGCCAGCAGCTCCGAACAGGGGAACACTGAAGCTTTCTTT
NA	NA	TRBJ2-3	TRBV6-5	CASSRESQWDTQYF	TGTGCCAGCAGCAGGGAGTCTCAGTGGGATACGCAGTATTTT
TRBD2	few	TRBJ2-3	TRBV2	CASSESGGGVPDTQYF	TGTGCCAGCAGTGAATCAGGCGGGGGGGTGCCAGATACGCAGTATTTT
NA	NA	TRBJ2-7	TRBV19	CASSTWLPGSSYEQYF	TGTGCCAGTAGCACTTGGCTGCCAGGGAGCTCCTACGAGCAGTACTTC
TRBD2	many	TRBJ2-3	TRBV11-2	CASSLGLAGAGGDTQYF	TGTGCCAGCAGCTTAGGGCTAGCGGGGGCCGGGGGAGATACGCAGTATTTT
NA	NA	TRBJ1-2	TRBV5-1	CASSLGTPEGGYTF	TGCGCCAGCAGCTTGGGGACCCCCGAGGGGGGCTACACCTTC
NA	few	TRBJ2-6	TRBV29-1	CSVLPGGANVLTF	TGCAGCGTTCTGCCAGGAGGGGCCAACGTCCTGACTTTC
NA	few	TRBJ1-5	TRBV7-2	CASSLFAVPNQPQHF	TGTGCCAGCAGCTTATTCGCAGTACCTAATCAGCCCCAGCATTTT
TRBD1	few	TRBJ2-4	TRBV7-9	CASTRKQGGMGIQYF	TGTGCCAGCACCCGTAAACAGGGGGGAATGGGCATTCAGTACTTC
NA	NA	TRBJ2-3	TRBV25-1	CASSGHFASTDTQYF	TGTGCCAGCAGTGGACATTTTGCTAGCACAGATACGCAGTATTTT
TRBD2	few	TRBJ2-7	TRBV7-3	CASSSRGGPYEQYF	TGTGCCAGCAGCTCCCGGGGGGGCCCCTACGAGCAGTACTTC
NA	NA	TRBJ2-2	TRBV9	CASSVQGLSSGELFF	TGTGCCAGCAGCGTCCAGGGGTTATCGTCCGGGGAGCTGTTTTTT
TRBD1	many	TRBJ1-4	TRBV14	CASSVGTGGEKLFF	TGTGCCAGCAGCGTAGGGACAGGGGGTGAAAAACTGTTTTTT
TRBD1	NA	TRBJ2-3	TRBV5-4	CASHQTGGGLGYF	TGTGCCAGCCATCAAACAGGGGGTGGTTTGGGGTATTTT
NA	few	TRBJ2-3	TRBV4-3	CASSQDFSTDTQYF	TGCGCCAGCAGCCAAGATTTTAGCACAGATACGCAGTATTTT
NA	NA	TRBJ1-1	TRBV29-1	CSVEVGGMNTEAFF	TGCAGCGTTGAAGTCGGGGGCATGAACACTGAAGCTTTCTTT
NA	few	TRBJ1-4	TRBV6-5	CASSLQATAEKLFF	TGTGCCAGCAGCCTCCAAGCTACAGCTGAAAAACTGTTTTTT
NA	NA	TRBJ2-3	TRBV29-1	CSVAGKENTDTQYF	TGCAGCGTTGCCGGCAAGGAGAACACAGATACGCAGTATTTT
NA	NA	TRBJ2-3	TRBV7-2	CASSTTTSTDTQYF	TGTGCCAGCAGCACAACTACCAGCACAGATACGCAGTATTTT
NA	few	TRBJ2-3	TRBV2	CASSEREASTDTQYF	TGTGCCAGCAGCGAAAGGGAGGCTAGCACAGATACGCAGTATTTT
NA	few	TRBJ2-3	TRBV7-8	CASSPQAGRSTDTQYF	TGTGCCAGCAGCCCCCAGGCGGGAAGGAGCACAGATACGCAGTATTTT
NA	few	TRBJ1-5	TRBV12-3/TRBV12-4	CASSRQFNQPQHF	TGTGCCAGCAGTCGACAGTTCAATCAGCCCCAGCATTTT
TRBD1	few	TRBJ2-3	TRBV7-8	CASSPGTDRVTDTQYF	TGTGCCAGCAGCCCAGGGACAGATAGAGTCACAGATACGCAGTATTTT
NA	NA	TRBJ1-3	TRBV5-6	CASSLATRNTIYF	TGTGCCAGCAGCTTGGCTACCAGGAACACCATATATTTT
NA	many	TRBJ1-6	TRBV7-2	CASSNRVSSPLHF	TGTGCCAGCAGCAACAGGGTGTCTTCACCCCTCCACTTT
NA	few	TRBJ1-3	TRBV4-2	CASSQGGAGNTIYF	TGTGCCAGCAGCCAAGGAGGTGCTGGAAACACCATATATTTT
NA	NA	TRBJ1-6	TRBV19	CASMRGRNSPLHF	TGTGCCAGTATGAGGGGTCGGAATTCACCCCTCCACTTT
NA	NA	TRBJ2-3	TRBV4-3	CASSLSRVDTQYF	TGCGCCAGCAGCTTGAGTCGGGTGGATACGCAGTATTTT
NA	NA	TRBJ2-6	TRBV6-5	CASADSLLSGANVLTF	TGTGCCAGCGCGGACAGCCTACTCTCTGGGGCCAACGTCCTGACTTTC
TRBD2	NA	TRBJ2-3	TRBV4-1	CASSPQSGGADTQYF	TGCGCCAGCAGCCCCCAAAGCGGGGGGGCAGATACGCAGTATTTT
NA	few	TRBJ2-2	TRBV4-2	CASSQANGELFF	TGTGCCAGCAGCCAAGCGAACGGGGAGCTGTTTTTT
NA	NA	TRBJ2-3	TRBV14	CASSQGQVTDTQYF	TGTGCCAGCAGCCAAGGACAGGTCACAGATACGCAGTATTTT
NA	NA	TRBJ1-4	TRBV4-1	CASIQGGNEKLFF	TGCGCCAGCATCCAAGGTGGGAATGAAAAACTGTTTTTT
NA	few	TRBJ1-1	TRBV28	CASSLLGTGELAFF	TGTGCCAGCAGTTTATTGGGGACGGGGGAATTAGCCTTCTTT
NA	NA	TRBJ1-1	TRBV18	CASSPRTWGTEAFF	TGTGCCAGCTCACCCCGGACCTGGGGCACTGAAGCTTTCTTT
TRBD2	few	TRBJ2-5	TRBV5-1	CASSLAGRGGGQETQYF	TGCGCCAGCAGCTTGGCCGGGCGCGGGGGGGGCCAAGAGACCCAGTACTTC
TRBD1	NA	TRBJ2-7	TRBV4-2	CASRDRDRDSYEQYF	TGTGCCAGCAGAGACCGGGACAGGGACTCCTACGAGCAGTACTTC
NA	NA	TRBJ1-4	TRBV10-3	CASSPHSGEEKLFF	TGTGCCTCGAGCCCCCACTCCGGTGAAGAAAAACTGTTTTTT
NA	NA	TRBJ2-3	TRBV12-3/TRBV12-4	CASTLGLPADTQYF	TGTGCCAGCACCTTAGGACTGCCCGCAGATACGCAGTATTTT
NA	NA	TRBJ2-5	TRBV5-1	CASSLDPVAGLETQYF	TGCGCCAGCAGCTTGGACCCCGTGGCCGGACTAGAGACCCAGTACTTC
TRBD1	NA	TRBJ1-2	TRBV20-1	CSALQTAGTANYGYTF	TGCAGTGCTCTGCAGACGGCCGGGACAGCTAACTATGGCTACACCTTC
NA	NA	TRBJ1-5	TRBV3-1	CASSQVPGNNQPQHF	TGTGCCAGCAGCCAAGTACCGGGAAACAATCAGCCCCAGCATTTT
TRBD2	few	TRBJ2-5	TRBV9	CASSARLAETQYF	TGTGCCAGCAGCGCCCGACTAGCGGAGACCCAGTACTTC